One and the same sample provided the 6 T cell receptor beta chains below, sequenced in a study of blood T cells in healthy people across ages. The use of a sample-barcoded 5' primer and a J-beta primer mix characterized a second PCR of about 6 to 12 cycles. TCRdb reanalysed the 5' RACE reads using MiXCR and keeps one entry per CDR3 protein. Of about 1 million distinct CDR3 sequences in the sample, about 23% were seen once. The same sample was also used in a study of T cells of mothers and their children.

Sample: blood. The receptors were gathered from a girl aged 2 to 9 in good health.

This clonotype was detected many times. The chain recombines TRBV12-3 or TRBV12-4 with TRBJ2-5; 12 positions match TRBD2. The V segment lost 3 bases and the J segment 4 bases; nucleotides outside the gene matches: 3. The CDR3 length is 15 residues. This chain's CDR3 is CASSFRTSGIETQYF. In nucleotides, the CDR3 is TGTGCCAGCAGTTTTAGGACTAGCGGGATAGAGACCCAGTACTTC.

The chain couples TRBV20-1 to TRBJ1-2, with 9 bases fitting TRBD1. Germline CDR1 and CDR2: DFQATT and SNEGSKA (reference sequence). After removal of 5 bases from V and 6 bases from J, the junction contained 7 bases not matched to a gene. CDR3 length equals 13 residues. In DNA form, the CDR3 reads TGCAGTGCTTACACAGGGGGCGCAAATGGCTACACCTTC. Residues: CSAYTGGANGYTF.

This chain links TRBV10-3 with TRBJ1-2; TRBD1 aligns across 9 bases. The V segment lost 6 bases and the J segment 7 bases; nucleotides outside the gene matches: 9. Per the germline V gene, CDR1 is ENHRY and CDR2 is SYGVKD. The CDR3 has 14 residues. In DNA form, the CDR3 reads TGTGCCATCAGCCCCGGGACAGGGACTTTTGGCTACACCTTC. Protein product: CAISPGTGTFGYTF.

A few counts support this clonotype. V is TRBV12-3 or TRBV12-4 and J is TRBJ2-5; D not certain. The DNA end is a closer match to TRBJ2-1, so the J assignment may be wrong. The CDR3 totals 13 residues. CDR3 protein: CASSFLDTNEQFF. The CDR3 coding sequence is TGTGCCAGCAGTTTTTTGGATACCAATGAGCAGTTCTTC.

This clonotype was counted a few times. The V gene is TRBV6-2 or TRBV6-3, the J gene TRBJ1-5; D may be TRBD1 (6 bases). Germline-derived CDR1 and CDR2 are MNHEY and SVGEGT. Trimming cost V 8 bases and J 5 bases, with 16 bases left between them. This CDR3 comprises 14 residues. CDR3 DNA sequence: TGTGCCAGCTGGGGGGGGCTTTGGGATCAGCCCCAGCATTTT. This sequence encodes CASWGGLWDQPQHF.

Points on this clonotype: This may arise from a read error, as a much more abundant clone is one base away. The J gene is TRBJ2-5, the V gene TRBV2, with TRBD2 identical over 9 bases. There are 14 residues in the CDR3. V lost 6 bases to trimming and J lost 5 bases; unmatched junction nucleotides: 7. Germline V CDR1 and CDR2: SNHLY, FYNNEI. The CDR3 DNA is TGTGCCAGCAGCCGGGGACTAGCTGTGGAGACCCAGTACTTC. Its protein is CASSRGLAVETQYF.